This is a list of T cell receptor beta chains from one sample in a study of T cells after posttransplantation cyclophosphamide. Generated by immunoSEQ multiplex PCR, the TCRdb table keeps only in-frame clones and is missing some. Among about 22,000 clones listed, 73% were seen once. The sequenced sample consisted of memory CD4+ T cells sorted from PBMCs. The receptor set was obtained from a woman aged 55-75 years in good health, CMV-negative, and a related stem cell transplant donor. CDR3s include the opening cysteine and the closing phenylalanine or tryptophan. D genes are given only for firm matches. Size values are once, few and many counts, or a class for expanded clones, and some rows have none.

d_call j_call v_call clone_size cdr3_nt cdr3_aa
NA TRBJ2-7 TRBV7-2 NA TGTGCCAGCAGCTTAGCGGGGCGCTACGAGCAGTACTTC CASSLAGRYEQYF
NA TRBJ1-1 TRBV6-5 NA TGTGCCAGCAGTTACGATTATTGGAGCACTGAAGCTTTCTTT CASSYDYWSTEAFF
NA TRBJ2-7 TRBV11-2 NA TGTGCCAGCAGCTTAGTATTTGGGAGTTACGAGCAGTACTTC CASSLVFGSYEQYF
TRBD2 TRBJ2-1 TRBV29-1 once TGCAGCGTTGAGGCTACGACTAGCGGGGGGAGAGGTGAGCAGTTCTTC CSVEATTSGGRGEQFF
TRBD1 TRBJ1-4 TRBV7-9 NA TGTGCCAGCAGCCAGGACAGGGCCACTAATGAAAAACTGTTTTTT CASSQDRATNEKLFF
TRBD2 TRBJ2-1 TRBV10-1 NA TGCGCCAGCAGCAGGGGACTAGCGGGGGGTTGGCAGTTCTTC CASSRGLAGGWQFF
NA TRBJ1-3 TRBV10-3 NA TGTGCCATCAGGAGGGAGGAACGCTCTGGAAACACCATATATTTT CAIRREERSGNTIYF
NA TRBJ1-2 TRBV10-3 NA TGTGCCATCAGCCAAGAGGGGGAAGGAAGAGGCTACACCTTC CAISQEGEGRGYTF
NA TRBJ2-2 TRBV28 once TGTGCCAGCAGTTTATACCCAGGGGCCTATGGGGAGCTGTTTTTT CASSLYPGAYGELFF
TRBD2 TRBJ2-3 TRBV11-3 NA TGTGCCAGCGCCGCGGGGGAGAGCACAGATACGCAGTATTTT CASAAGESTDTQYF
TRBD1 TRBJ1-6 TRBV11-1 NA TGTGCCAGCAGCTTAGTCGGGACAGGCAATTCACCCCTCCACTTT CASSLVGTGNSPLHF
NA TRBJ1-6 TRBV19 NA TGTGCCAGTAGTACGGGACGGGCGGGAGGCTCCTATAATTCACCCCTCCACTTT CASSTGRAGGSYNSPLHF
NA TRBJ2-1 TRBV9 NA TGTGCCAGCAGCGTAGGAGGGGGTCAGGGCAATGAGCAGTTCTTC CASSVGGGQGNEQFF
TRBD1 TRBJ1-1 TRBV28 NA TGTGCCAGCAGTCCTGGACAGGGCCGTGAAGCTTTCTTT CASSPGQGREAFF
NA TRBJ2-1 TRBV5-1 NA TGCGCCAGCAGCCTCGAGACTGCGCCCTACAATGAGCAGTTCTTC CASSLETAPYNEQFF
TRBD1 TRBJ1-2 TRBV7-9 NA TGTGCCAGCAGCTCGGGACAGGGGTTAGGTGGCTACACCTTC CASSSGQGLGGYTF
TRBD1 TRBJ1-6 TRBV30 NA TGTGCCTGTTCGTCCCCTGGACAGGGGAATTCACCCCTCCACTTT CACSSPGQGNSPLHF
NA TRBJ2-7 TRBV6-6 NA TGTGCCAGCAGTTACCTCCAGGGCCCCTACGAGCAGTACTTC CASSYLQGPYEQYF
TRBD1 TRBJ1-2 TRBV6-5 once TGTGCCAGCAGTTACCTCCGGACAGGGGGAGGCTATGGCTACACCTTC CASSYLRTGGGYGYTF
NA TRBJ1-6 TRBV6-6 NA TGTGCCAGCAGTTACGAACGGGATAATTCACCCCTCCACTTT CASSYERDNSPLHF
NA TRBJ1-2 TRBV9 NA TGTGCCAGCAGCCCTAAGGCAGGGCTAAGTGGCTACACCTTC CASSPKAGLSGYTF
TRBD1 TRBJ2-3 TRBV10-3 NA TGTGCCATCAGTGGGTCCGCACCGGGACAGGGGGGTTCAGATACGCAGTATTTT CAISGSAPGQGGSDTQYF
NA TRBJ2-7 TRBV18 NA TGTGCCAGCTCACCACGGGGAGAATCCTACGAGCAGTACTTC CASSPRGESYEQYF
NA TRBJ2-7 TRBV2 few TGTGCCAGCAGCGCGACCTACGAGCAGTACTTC CASSATYEQYF
TRBD1 TRBJ1-2 TRBV7-9 NA TGTGCCAGCAGCCCCCGGCGGACAGGGGGCTACGGCTACACCTTC CASSPRRTGGYGYTF
TRBD1 TRBJ1-1 TRBV7-9 NA TGTGCCAGCAGCTTTCCGGGACAGGGGTTCGGCACTGAAGCTTTCTTT CASSFPGQGFGTEAFF
TRBD2 TRBJ2-7 TRBV7-6 NA TGTGCCAGCGGACCCCTCCGCGGGAGACAAACGGGCGAGCAGTACTTC CASGPLRGRQTGEQYF
TRBD1 TRBJ1-1 TRBV7-9 once TGTGCCAGCAGCCGGGACAGGATCCCCTCTATGAACACTGAAGCTTTCTTT CASSRDRIPSMNTEAFF
TRBD2 TRBJ2-1 TRBV5-1 NA TGCGCCAGCAGCTTGGCGGCTAGCGGGGAAGAGCAGTTCTTC CASSLAASGEEQFF
NA TRBJ1-5 TRBV6-5 few TGTGCCAGCAGTTATGGGGGCACCAATCAGCCCCAGCATTTT CASSYGGTNQPQHF
NA TRBJ2-5 TRBV7-8 once TGTGCCAGCAGCCAAACCCCGCTAGGAGTAGGAGAGACCCAGTACTTC CASSQTPLGVGETQYF
TRBD1 TRBJ1-5 TRBV7-3 NA TGTGCCAGCAGCCCAATGGGGTGGACAGGGGGCTATCAGCCCCAGCATTTT CASSPMGWTGGYQPQHF
NA TRBJ2-3 TRBV7-3 once TGTGCCAGCAGCCCCCAGCGGACCACAGATACGCAGTATTTT CASSPQRTTDTQYF